The following is a T cell receptor (beta chain) sequence with its context. What it binds is not known. This sample was included in a study of beta chain features in type 1 diabetes. In germline, CDR1 is SGHAT, CDR2 FQNNGV. With V trimmed by 6 bases and J by 1 base, 1 base remained unmatched. The CDR3 consists of 14 residues. General study findings and limits: When Type 1 diabetes patients were examined, their TCRB CDR3s proved moderately but significantly shorter in all four CD4+ subsets. Comparison showed that naive, central memory and Treg TCRB repertoires appeared more similar among patients than among healthy donors.

The isolated RNA, all of it, was reverse transcribed, so expressed TCRB transcripts were what got sequenced. This table comes from immunoSEQ multiplex PCR, and its TCRdb copy is limited to in-frame clones, with some not included. The sample shows about 70,000 clones, almost 50% of them seen only once. The sequenced sample consisted of central memory CD4+ T cells from blood. The origin of this receptor is a man younger than 45 with type 1 diabetes. This sequence joins TRBV11-2 and TRBJ2-7; 12 positions match TRBD2. The CDR3 region is CASRGLAGSYEQYF. The CDR3 bases are TGTGCCAGCAGAGGACTAGCGGGGTCCTACGAGCAGTACTTC.